The text below deals with one T cell receptor (beta chain). The entry originates in a study of blood T cells in healthy people across ages. Sample-barcoded 5' priming and a J-beta primer mix drove a second PCR of 7 to 11 cycles. TCRdb redid the calling of the 5' RACE reads with MiXCR, one entry per CDR3 protein. This sample has around 650,000 distinct CDR3 sequences, with 40% to 45% found just once. The junction had 5 bases not matched to a gene; V was cut back by 0 bases and J by 6 bases. The germline V gene encodes CDR1 MNHEY and CDR2 SVGEGT. This CDR3 has 15 residues. This chain connects TRBV6-2 or TRBV6-3 to TRBJ1-2; 9 bases agree with TRBD1. Sequencing input: blood. The clonotype originates from an elderly man in good health. The chain's CDR3 is CASSYSTGGEDGYTF. The CDR3 nucleotides are TGTGCCAGCAGTTACTCGACAGGGGGTGAGGATGGCTACACCTTC.